This entry lists 30 T cell receptor beta chains sequenced from one sample in a study of blood T cell repertoires in COVID-19. Profiled with immunoSEQ multiplex PCR; TCRdb holds only in-frame clones, not every one. Here the sample spans 130,000 to 150,000 clones, more than 80% being singletons. Sequencing was carried out using peripheral blood. Receptors originate from a human donor with acute or convalescent COVID-19. The donor label of this sample is uncertain.

This clone appeared a few times. This chain connects TRBV4-1 to TRBJ1-1; D is perhaps TRBD1 (6 bases). CDR1 is MGHRA, CDR2 YSYEKL, per germline. Trimming cost V 0 bases and J 9 bases, with 11 bases left between them. The CDR3 is 13 residues long. CDR3 bases: TGCGCCAGCAGCCAAGAGGGGGCCCTCAAAGCTTTCTTT. Amino acid sequence: CASSQEGALKAFF.

This chain connects TRBV6-5 to TRBJ2-7; TRBD2 matches 7 bases. Germline assignment: CDR1 MNHEY and CDR2 SVGAGI. The CDR3 totals 15 residues. J was trimmed by 2 bases and V by 0 bases; bases with no gene match: 4. CDR3 DNA: TGTGCCAGCAGTTACTCTCCCAGCGGGGCCTACGAGCAGTACTTC. Amino acid sequence: CASSYSPSGAYEQYF.

This chain links TRBV6-5 with TRBJ1-6; 7 nucleotides align to TRBD1. CDR1 and CDR2 from the germline V gene are MNHEY and SVGAGI. V dropped 11 bases and J dropped 6; count of bases not matched to a gene: 7. This CDR3 has 13 amino acids. CDR3 nucleotide sequence: TGTGCCGGGCGGACAGGAGCTAATTCACCCCTCCACTTT. Amino acid sequence: CAGRTGANSPLHF.

The genes are TRBV7-9 and TRBJ1-1, with D possibly being TRBD1 (5 bases). Germline assignment: CDR1 SEHNR and CDR2 FQNEAQ (reference sequence). V lost 7 bases and J 1 base, leaving 10 bases between the germline ends. This CDR3 spans 13 amino acids. The CDR3 is CASTQRGNTEAFF. CDR3 nucleotide sequence: TGTGCCAGCACCCAAAGGGGGAACACTGAAGCTTTCTTT.

The chain employs TRBV28 and TRBJ2-7, with D possibly being TRBD2 (7 bases). V was shortened by 7 bases and J by 3 bases, with 16 bases between the two germline ends. Germline V gene data show CDR1 as MDHEN and CDR2 as SYDVKM. This CDR3 spans 14 amino acids. The chain's CDR3 is CASTRGAAGYEQYF. In DNA, the CDR3 is TGTGCCAGCACCCGGGGGGCGGCGGGCTACGAGCAGTACTTC.

The chain employs TRBV4-1 and TRBJ1-1; weak D call: TRBD1 (6 bases). From germline, CDR1 is MGHRA and CDR2 YSYEKL. Trimming took off 1 base at V and 0 bases at J, with 12 bases between the two ends. CDR3 length equals 16 residues. CDR3 nucleotide sequence: TGCGCCAGCAGCCAAGTAAATACAGGGTTGAACACTGAAGCTTTCTTT. It is translated as CASSQVNTGLNTEAFF.

The CDR3 sequence: CASFQGLRTEAFF. Here the CDR3 DNA reads TGTGCCAGCTTTCAGGGACTGAGGACTGAAGCTTTCTTT. The V and J genes are TRBV2 and TRBJ1-1; maybe TRBD1 (5 bases). CDR1 SNHLY and CDR2 FYNNEI come from the germline V gene. The V end was cut by 8 bases, the J end by 5 bases, with 15 bases between. The CDR3 spans 13 residues.

This chain connects TRBV19 to TRBJ1-1, with D possibly being TRBD1 (5 bases). Trimming removed 9 bases from V and 1 base from J, with 12 bases in between. The CDR3 contains 13 residues. Germline loops: CDR1 LNHDA, CDR2 SQIVND (reference sequence). Here the CDR3 reads CASALDRNTEAFF. The DNA of the CDR3 is TGTGCCAGCGCCCTCGACAGGAACACTGAAGCTTTCTTT.

The rearrangement joins TRBV11-3 to TRBJ1-1; D may be TRBD1 (5 bases). Germline values: CDR1 SGHNT, CDR2 YENEEA. V was cut by 5 bases and J by 5 bases, with 9 bases left in between. The CDR3 covers 12 residues. For the CDR3, the DNA is TGTGCCAGCAGCAAGGAGGGGACTGAAGCTTTCTTT. Its translation is CASSKEGTEAFF.

This clone came up a few times. The chain carries TRBV18 and TRBJ1-2; D remains ambiguous. The CDR3 loop spans 13 amino acids. V lost 2 bases, J lost 3 bases, and 7 bases lay in between. In germline, CDR1 is KGHSH, CDR2 LQKENI. The chain's CDR3 is CASSPNGDYGYTF. The CDR3 DNA sequence: TGTGCCAGCTCACCAAACGGGGACTATGGCTACACCTTC.

DNA for the CDR3: TGCGCCAGCAGCTTGGAAGGTCAGGGCAACTATGGCTACACCTTC. This sequence encodes CASSLEGQGNYGYTF. This rearrangement joins TRBV5-1 to TRBJ1-2; a possible D gene is TRBD1 (5 bases). V was trimmed by 0 bases and J by 2 bases, leaving 11 bases between them. The germline gives CDR1 SGHRS, CDR2 YFSETQ. This CDR3 region has 15 residues.

The rearrangement links TRBV11-2 to TRBJ1-1, with TRBD1 identical over 9 bases. Per the germline V gene, CDR1 is SGHAT and CDR2 is FQNNGV. The CDR3 extends over 18 amino acids. The trim removed 0 bases at V and 1 base at J, leaving 9 bases unmatched. CDR3 DNA: TGTGCCAGCAGCTTAGACCCCCTACCGGGACAGGGGAACACTGAAGCTTTCTTT. Protein product: CASSLDPLPGQGNTEAFF. The full variable domain, its missing parts supplied by reference TRBV11-2 and TRBJ1-1, is EAGVAQSPRYKIIEKRQSVAFWCNPISGHATLYWYQQILGQGPKLLIQFQNNGVVDDSQLPKDRFSAERLKGVDSTLKIQPAKLEDSAVYLCASSLDPLPGQGNTEAFFGQGTRLTVV.

V usage is TRBV12-5 and J usage is TRBJ2-1, with TRBD2 identical over 12 bases. The CDR3 length is 15 residues. Trimming removed 2 bases from V and 8 bases from J; junction bases left unmatched: 4. Germline lookup yields CDR1 LGHNT and CDR2 FRNRAP. The chain's CDR3 is CASGLRLAGEDEQFF. Here the CDR3 DNA reads TGTGCTAGTGGTTTGAGACTAGCGGGGGAAGATGAGCAGTTCTTC. The full variable domain, its missing parts supplied by reference TRBV12-5 and TRBJ2-1, is DARVTQTPRHKVTEMGQEVTMRCQPILGHNTVFWYRQTMMQGLELLAYFRNRAPLDDSGMPKDRFSAEMPDATLATLKIQPSEPRDSAVYFCASGLRLAGEDEQFFGPGTRLTVL.

This chain joins TRBV5-4 and TRBJ2-7, with 7 nucleotides matching TRBD1. Looked up from germline, CDR1 is SGHNT and CDR2 is YYREEE (reference sequence). With 4 bases clipped from V and 0 bases from J, the junction kept 4 bases outside the gene matches. CDR3 size: 14 residues. This CDR3 is CASSEGAVSYEQYF. CDR3 in DNA: TGTGCCAGCAGCGAGGGGGCGGTCTCCTACGAGCAGTACTTC.

V is TRBV6-5 and J is TRBJ2-1; 7 positions match TRBD2. Germline-derived CDR1 and CDR2 are MNHEY and SVGAGI. CDR3 length: 15 amino acids. The V segment lost 0 bases and the J segment 2 bases; nucleotides outside the gene matches: 1. CDR3 DNA: TGTGCCAGCAGTTACTCGGGGACTACCTACAATGAGCAGTTCTTC. Its translation is CASSYSGTTYNEQFF.

This chain links TRBV13 with TRBJ2-6, with 9 bases identical to TRBD1. Trimming at V came to 4 bases and at J to 0 bases, leaving 7 bases not matched to a gene. This CDR3 region has 18 residues. Germline CDR1 is PRHDT and CDR2 is FYEKMQ (reference sequence). CDR3 sequence: CASSSQTGGDSGANVLTF. The CDR3 nucleotides read TGTGCCAGCAGCTCCCAGACAGGGGGGGACTCTGGGGCCAACGTCCTGACTTTC.

The chain uses TRBV2 and TRBJ1-2; D ambiguous. This CDR3 is 12 amino acids long. Trimming stripped 4 bases from V and 7 bases from J, with 10 bases between. Germline CDR1 SNHLY, CDR2 FYNNEI. CDR3 loop: CASSVLTTGYTF. The CDR3 DNA follows: TGTGCCAGCAGTGTCCTAACCACTGGCTACACCTTC.

The V call is TRBV19, the J call TRBJ1-2, with D unresolved. Germline V gene sequence: CDR1 LNHDA, CDR2 SQIVND (reference sequence). With 5 bases removed from V and 5 bases from J, the gap between germline ends came to 12 bases. The CDR3 is made up of 13 amino acids. Here the CDR3 reads CASSPGVGYGYTF. The CDR3 coding sequence is TGTGCCAGTAGTCCCGGGGTTGGGTATGGCTACACCTTC.

The chain combines TRBV5-6 with TRBJ1-1; 7 nucleotides agree with TRBD1. J gave up 5 bases and V 5 bases, and 18 bases lay outside the gene matches. CDR1 is SGHDT and CDR2 is YYEEEE in the germline V gene. CDR3 size: 17 residues. CDR3 protein: CASRGIHDRAEGTEAFF. CDR3 coding DNA: TGTGCCAGCAGAGGAATCCATGACAGGGCCGAGGGGACTGAAGCTTTCTTT.

J is TRBJ1-2 and V is TRBV4-1; D is unresolved. The ends were cut back, 0 bases at V and 4 bases at J, with 9 bases in the middle. The V gene's germline CDR1 is MGHRA and CDR2 YSYEKL. The CDR3 consists of 14 residues. The CDR3 protein is CASSQESDFYGYTF. The CDR3 nucleotides are TGCGCCAGCAGCCAAGAATCGGACTTCTATGGCTACACCTTC.

As for this clone: A much more abundant neighbour one base away suggests this may be a read error. The genes are TRBV5-1 and TRBJ1-1, with D perhaps TRBD1 (6 bases). V gave up 2 bases and J gave up 1 base, with 9 bases separating them. Looked up from germline, CDR1 is SGHRS and CDR2 is YFSETQ. This CDR3 has 14 amino acids. The CDR3 sequence: CASSFQGRNTEAFF. In nucleotides, the CDR3 is TGCGCCAGCAGCTTTCAGGGGAGGAACACTGAAGCTTTCTTT. The variable domain in full, completed from reference TRBV5-1 and TRBJ1-1, reads KAGVTQTPRYLIKTRGQQVTLSCSPISGHRSVSWYQQTPGQGLQFLFEYFSETQRNKGNFPGRFSGRQFSNSRSEMNVSTLELGDSALYLCASSFQGRNTEAFFGQGTRLTVV.

The chain recombines TRBV18 with TRBJ2-5; unclear D gene. Germline values: CDR1 KGHSH, CDR2 LQKENI. The CDR3 covers 12 residues. V dropped 3 bases and J dropped 3 bases, with 5 bases sitting between them. Here the CDR3 reads CASSPNEETQYF. DNA of the CDR3: TGTGCCAGCTCACCTAATGAAGAGACCCAGTACTTC.

The J gene is TRBJ1-2, the V gene TRBV5-6; the D gene is possibly TRBD1 (5 bases). The V gene's germline CDR1 is SGHDT and CDR2 YYEEEE. This CDR3 comprises 13 residues. The ends were cut back, 5 bases at V and 5 bases at J, with 13 bases in the middle. In DNA form, the CDR3 reads TGTGCCAGCAGGAAAGAGACAGCATATGGCTACACCTTC. Residues: CASRKETAYGYTF.

This rearrangement joins TRBV5-1 to TRBJ2-3; D is unresolved. The CDR3 spans 13 residues. The germline V and J ends were trimmed by 4 bases and 5 bases, with 11 bases remaining between them. The germline V gene encodes CDR1 SGHRS and CDR2 YFSETQ. Here the CDR3 reads CASSASSGDTQYF. The CDR3 DNA is TGCGCCAGCAGCGCTAGTTCGGGAGATACGCAGTATTTT.

The chain links TRBV11-2 to TRBJ1-2; D ambiguous. The CDR3 extends over 13 amino acids. Germline V gene lookup returns CDR1 SGHAT and CDR2 FQNNGV. The germline V and J ends were trimmed by 5 bases and 8 bases, with 15 bases remaining between them. This chain's CDR3 is CASSPGRKEGYTF. The DNA of the CDR3 is TGTGCCAGCAGCCCCGGGAGGAAGGAGGGCTACACCTTC.

The chain has TRBV30 and TRBJ1-5, with D unclear. Germline V lookup: CDR1 GTSNPN, CDR2 SVGIG (reference sequence). The CDR3 loop spans 13 amino acids. V lost 0 bases and J lost 5, with 8 bases in between. CDR3 nucleotide sequence: TGTGCCTGGAGTGTACTCGGAGATCAGCCCCAGCATTTT. This codes for CAWSVLGDQPQHF.

The chain employs TRBV18 and TRBJ1-2; D call uncertain. Germline V gives CDR1 KGHSH, CDR2 LQKENI. The germline V and J ends were trimmed by 6 bases and 4 bases, with 12 bases remaining between them. This CDR3 has 13 amino acids. The CDR3, as DNA: TGTGCCAGCTCCCCTGACAAAATCTATGGCTACACCTTC. Translated: CASSPDKIYGYTF.

This sequence joins TRBV9 and TRBJ1-5; no firm D call. Germline V CDR1 and CDR2: SGDLS, YYNGEE. V was trimmed by 3 bases and J by 5 bases, leaving 9 bases between them. The CDR3 spans 13 residues. The CDR3 sequence: CASSAAGYQPQHF. The CDR3, as DNA: TGTGCCAGCAGCGCCGCGGGCTATCAGCCCCAGCATTTT. The full variable domain, in which reference TRBV9 and TRBJ1-5 provide the parts outside the CDR3, is DSGVTQTPKHLITATGQRVTLRCSPRSGDLSVYWYQQSLDQGLQFLIQYYNGEERAKGNILERFSAQQFPDLHSELNLSSLELGDSALYFCASSAAGYQPQHFGDGTRLSIL.

The J gene is TRBJ2-2, the V gene TRBV5-6, with D possibly being TRBD1 (5 bases). V was shortened by 0 bases and J by 6 bases, with 6 bases between the two germline ends. There are 13 residues in the CDR3. The germline V gene encodes CDR1 SGHDT and CDR2 YYEEEE. The CDR3 protein is CASSLARAGELFF. The DNA of the CDR3 is TGTGCCAGCAGCTTGGCCAGGGCCGGGGAGCTGTTTTTT. Full variable domain (missing parts from reference TRBV5-6 and TRBJ2-2): DAGVTQSPTHLIKTRGQQVTLRCSPKSGHDTVSWYQQALGQGPQFIFQYYEEEERQRGNFPDRFSGHQFPNYSSELNVNALLLGDSALYLCASSLARAGELFFGEGSRLTVL.

The chain recombines TRBV6-6 with TRBJ1-2; D not certain. CDR3 length: 13 residues. Looked up from germline, CDR1 is MNHNY and CDR2 is SVGAGI (reference sequence). Trimming removed 0 bases at V and 8 bases at J, with 10 bases between. In nucleotides, the CDR3 is TGTGCCAGCAGTTACTCTTCGAGTTGGGGCTACACCTTC. It yields the protein CASSYSSSWGYTF.